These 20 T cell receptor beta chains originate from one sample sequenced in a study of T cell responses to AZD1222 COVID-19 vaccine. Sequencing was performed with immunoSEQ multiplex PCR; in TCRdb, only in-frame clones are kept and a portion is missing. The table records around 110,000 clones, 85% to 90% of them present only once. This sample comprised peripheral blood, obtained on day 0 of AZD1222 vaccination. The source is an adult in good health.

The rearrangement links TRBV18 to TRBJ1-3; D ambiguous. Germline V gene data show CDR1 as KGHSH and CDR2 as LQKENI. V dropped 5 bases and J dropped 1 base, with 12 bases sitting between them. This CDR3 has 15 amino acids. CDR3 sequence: CASSTAPGSGNTIYF. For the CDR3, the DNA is TGTGCCAGCTCAACCGCTCCCGGTTCTGGAAACACCATATATTTT.

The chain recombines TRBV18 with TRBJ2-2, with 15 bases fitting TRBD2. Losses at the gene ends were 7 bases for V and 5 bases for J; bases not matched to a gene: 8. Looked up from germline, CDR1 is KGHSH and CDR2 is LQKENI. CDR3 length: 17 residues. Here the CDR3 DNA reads TGTGCCAGCTTCAGGGGACTAGCGGGAGGAACAACCGGGGAGCTGTTTTTT. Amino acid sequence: CASFRGLAGGTTGELFF.

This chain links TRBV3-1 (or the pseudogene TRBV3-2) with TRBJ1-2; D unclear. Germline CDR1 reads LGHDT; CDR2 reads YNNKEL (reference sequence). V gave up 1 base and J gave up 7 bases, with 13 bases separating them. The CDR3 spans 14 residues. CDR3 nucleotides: TGTGCCAGCAGCCAAGTCAGGCACCCGGGTGGCTACACCTTC. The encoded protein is CASSQVRHPGGYTF.

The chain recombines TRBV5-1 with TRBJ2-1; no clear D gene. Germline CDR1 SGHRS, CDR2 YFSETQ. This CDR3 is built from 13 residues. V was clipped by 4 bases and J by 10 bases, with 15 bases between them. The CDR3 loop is CASSIAADGEQFF. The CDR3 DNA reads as TGCGCCAGCAGCATAGCCGCCGATGGGGAGCAGTTCTTC.

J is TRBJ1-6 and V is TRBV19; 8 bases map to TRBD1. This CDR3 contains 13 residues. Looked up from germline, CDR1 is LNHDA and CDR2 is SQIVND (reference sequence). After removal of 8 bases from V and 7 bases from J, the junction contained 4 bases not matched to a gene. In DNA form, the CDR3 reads TGTGCCAGTTCGGACAGGGTAAATTCACCCCTCCACTTT. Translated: CASSDRVNSPLHF.

CDR3 bases: TGTGCCAGCACCCCCTACAGGCAGGGGGGTCAGCCCCAGCATTTT. Translation gives CASTPYRQGGQPQHF. The V gene is TRBV6-5, the J gene TRBJ1-5, with 7 bases matching TRBD1. CDR3 length: 15 residues. V shed 7 bases, J shed 6 bases, and the junction held 12 bases outside the gene matches. Germline lookup yields CDR1 MNHEY and CDR2 SVGAGI.

CDR3 region: CASSEKGTSGRPYNEQFF. CDR3 nucleotide sequence: TGCGCCAGCAGTGAAAAAGGGACTAGCGGGAGGCCCTACAATGAGCAGTTCTTC. The V gene is TRBV10-2, the J gene TRBJ2-1; TRBD2 aligns across 15 bases. The CDR3 totals 18 residues. CDR1 is WSHSY, CDR2 SAAADI, per germline. The ends lost 3 bases at V and 2 bases at J; junction bases unmatched: 5.

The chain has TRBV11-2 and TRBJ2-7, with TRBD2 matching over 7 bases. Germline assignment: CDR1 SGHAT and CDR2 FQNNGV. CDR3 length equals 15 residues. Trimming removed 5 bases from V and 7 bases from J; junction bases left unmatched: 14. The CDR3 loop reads CASSPRIAGTGEQYF. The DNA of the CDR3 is TGTGCCAGCAGCCCCCGGATAGCGGGCACGGGGGAGCAGTACTTC.

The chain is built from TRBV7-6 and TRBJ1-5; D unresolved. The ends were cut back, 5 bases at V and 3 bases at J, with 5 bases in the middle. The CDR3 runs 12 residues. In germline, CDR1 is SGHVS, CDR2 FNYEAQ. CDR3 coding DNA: TGTGCCAGCAGCCTTTACAATCAGCCCCAGCATTTT. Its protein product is CASSLYNQPQHF.

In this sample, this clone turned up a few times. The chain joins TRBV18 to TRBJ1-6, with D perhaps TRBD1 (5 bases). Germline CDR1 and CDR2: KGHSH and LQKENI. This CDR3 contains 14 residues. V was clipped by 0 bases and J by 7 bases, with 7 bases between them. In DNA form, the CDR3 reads TGTGCCAGCTCACCACCGGAGGGGAATTCACCCCTCCACTTT. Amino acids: CASSPPEGNSPLHF.

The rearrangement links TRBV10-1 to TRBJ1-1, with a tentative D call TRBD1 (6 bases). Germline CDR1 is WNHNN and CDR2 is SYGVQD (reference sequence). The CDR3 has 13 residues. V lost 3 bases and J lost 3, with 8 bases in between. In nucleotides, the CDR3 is TGCGCCAGCAGTGAAGGGGGTTACACTGAAGCTTTCTTT. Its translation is CASSEGGYTEAFF.

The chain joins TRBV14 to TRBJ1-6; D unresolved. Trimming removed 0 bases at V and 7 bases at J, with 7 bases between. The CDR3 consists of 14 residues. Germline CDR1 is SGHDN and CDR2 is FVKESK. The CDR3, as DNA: TGTGCCAGCAGCCAAGAGGCAGCCAATTCACCCCTCCACTTT. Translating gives CASSQEAANSPLHF. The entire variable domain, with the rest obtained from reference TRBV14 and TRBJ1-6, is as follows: EAGVTQFPSHSVIEKGQTVTLRCDPISGHDNLYWYRRVMGKEIKFLLHFVKESKQDESGMPNNRFLAERTGGTYSTLKVQPAELEDSGVYFCASSQEAANSPLHFGNGTRLTVT.

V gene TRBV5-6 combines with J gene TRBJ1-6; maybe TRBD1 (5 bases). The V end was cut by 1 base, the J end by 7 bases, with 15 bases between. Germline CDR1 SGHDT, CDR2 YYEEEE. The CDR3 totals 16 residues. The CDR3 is CASSLYGTELNSPLHF. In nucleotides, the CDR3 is TGTGCCAGCAGCTTGTACGGGACGGAGTTAAATTCACCCCTCCACTTT.

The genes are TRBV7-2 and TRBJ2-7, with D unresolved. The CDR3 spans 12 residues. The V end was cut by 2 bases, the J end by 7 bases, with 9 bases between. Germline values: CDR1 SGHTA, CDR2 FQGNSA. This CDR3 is CASSLNLGEQYF. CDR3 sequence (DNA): TGTGCCAGCAGCTTAAATCTGGGTGAGCAGTACTTC.

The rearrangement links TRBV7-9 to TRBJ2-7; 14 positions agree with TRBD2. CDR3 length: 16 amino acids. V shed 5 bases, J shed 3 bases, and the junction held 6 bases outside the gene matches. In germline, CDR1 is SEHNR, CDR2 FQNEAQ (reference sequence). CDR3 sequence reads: CASSQGLAGEDYEQYF. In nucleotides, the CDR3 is TGTGCCAGCAGCCAGGGACTAGCGGGAGAAGACTACGAGCAGTACTTC.

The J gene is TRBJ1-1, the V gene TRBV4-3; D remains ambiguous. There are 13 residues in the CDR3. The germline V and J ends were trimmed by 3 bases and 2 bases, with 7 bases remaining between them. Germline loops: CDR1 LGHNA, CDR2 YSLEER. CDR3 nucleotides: TGCGCCAGCAGCCATGTGGAAAACACTGAAGCTTTCTTT. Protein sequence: CASSHVENTEAFF.

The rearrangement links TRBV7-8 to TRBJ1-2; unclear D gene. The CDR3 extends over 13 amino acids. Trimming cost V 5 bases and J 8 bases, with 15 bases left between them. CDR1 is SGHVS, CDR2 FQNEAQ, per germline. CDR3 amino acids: CASSLGQIGGYTF. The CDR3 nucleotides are TGTGCCAGCAGCCTGGGCCAGATCGGAGGCTACACCTTC.

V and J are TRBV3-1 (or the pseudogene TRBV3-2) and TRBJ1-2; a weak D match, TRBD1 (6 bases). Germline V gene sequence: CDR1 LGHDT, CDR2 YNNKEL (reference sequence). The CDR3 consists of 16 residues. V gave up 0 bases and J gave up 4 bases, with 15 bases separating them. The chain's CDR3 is CASSQDLGGARYGYTF. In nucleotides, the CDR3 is TGTGCCAGCAGCCAAGATCTCGGGGGCGCACGCTATGGCTACACCTTC.

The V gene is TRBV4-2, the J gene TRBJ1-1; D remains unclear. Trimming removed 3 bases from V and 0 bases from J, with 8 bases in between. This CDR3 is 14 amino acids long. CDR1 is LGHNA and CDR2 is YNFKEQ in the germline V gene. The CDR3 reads CASSHRDMNTEAFF. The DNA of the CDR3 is TGTGCCAGCAGCCACAGAGACATGAACACTGAAGCTTTCTTT.

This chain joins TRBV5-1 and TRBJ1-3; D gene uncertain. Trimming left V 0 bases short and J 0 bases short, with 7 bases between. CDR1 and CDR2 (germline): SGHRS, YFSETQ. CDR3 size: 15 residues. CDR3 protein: CASSLAGDSGNTIYF. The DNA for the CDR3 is TGCGCCAGCAGCTTGGCCGGGGACTCTGGAAACACCATATATTTT.